This T cell receptor beta chain was identified in a study of T cells in Graves' hyperthyroidism and ophthalmopathy. The CDR3 regions of TCR beta were amplified from RNA transcripts. The TCR CDR3 was amplified in a first-round RT-PCR using the HTBI primer set. Via MiXCR, TCRdb re-called the multiplex PCR reads, giving one row per CDR3 protein. Of around 570,000 distinct CDR3 sequences listed, 15% to 20% are singletons. Based on clinical symptoms, serum thyroxine and TRAb, thyroid ultrasound and orbital computed tomography, diagnoses were reached. This clonotype appeared a few times. What it binds is unknown. The study, taken as a whole, reports: A model of 13 V-J features distinguished ophthalmopathy from stable hyperthyroidism.

The CDR3 has 14 amino acids. The germline gives CDR1 KGHDR, CDR2 SFDVKD. The V gene end was trimmed by 5 bases and the J gene end by 7 bases; junction bases not matched to a gene: 10. Sequenced material: blood. The receptor was isolated from a man aged 35 to 55 with Graves' ophthalmopathy. The gene calls are TRBV24-1 and TRBJ2-7; 7 bases fit TRBD1. CDR3: CATSGTGDLGEQYF. The CDR3 bases are TGTGCCACCAGTGGGACAGGTGACCTCGGGGAGCAGTACTTC.